The rows below give T cell receptor beta chains drawn from one sample of a study of PD-L1 blockade in urothelial cancer. Assay used: immunoSEQ multiplex PCR; TCRdb lists only in-frame clones, some missing. The table has 38,000 or so clones, 83% seen once. The sequenced sample was PBMCs, obtained around atezolizumab (anti-PD-L1) treatment. These TCRs come from a man aged 55 to 70 with urothelial cancer. Each CDR3 is given with its conserved first and last residue. The order of the fields is V gene, CDR3 protein.

TRBV4-1	CASSQDWADRSADTQYF
TRBV11-2	CASSSAYEQYF
TRBV18	CASSRSNSGRPQETQYF
TRBV7-9	CASSLGEGQHEAFF
TRBV12-5	CASGPDRGGTQYF
TRBV29-1	CSATAGEQFF
TRBV28	CASRQRASTYEQYF
TRBV28	CASSSNPWTGRVYEQYF
TRBV28	CASSTNRGSPLHF
TRBV28	CASSFPLEGTEAFF
TRBV28	CASKKQGEGGYTF
TRBV6-1	CASSAKTGDYTDTQYF
TRBV19	CASSKRGQPNEKLFF
TRBV7-7	CASSPGQITDTQYF
TRBV28	CASSSGQGPYNEQFF
TRBV7-9	CASRQTGTSDYEQYF
TRBV4-3	CASSQGLRLGVASTDTQYF
TRBV19	CASSFRAGGPGRYNEQFF
TRBV2	CASNPPGLAYNEQFF
TRBV6-6	CASSYWAEETQYF
TRBV28	CASSDLLPNNEQFF
TRBV9	CASSVDLGPGEQYF
TRBV7-2	CASITFLGRAGDEQFF
TRBV28	CASSLSIGIGQPQHF
TRBV5-4	CASSFGRGGYNTEAFF
TRBV5-1	CASSLTGGHRSDSNQPQHF
TRBV28	CASSLGQGWQPQHF
TRBV28	CASSTGGRNQPQHF
TRBV5-1	CASSGGALSSGANVLTF
TRBV21-1	CASSKGTSRRDYEQYF
TRBV10-3	CAISESWSGDTEAFF
TRBV21-1	CASSWGGHWAPLHF
TRBV27	CASSSTRTQQATYGYTF
TRBV10-2	CASSEGFDRDEQYF
TRBV19	CASSMSAGAPYEQYF
TRBV4-2	CASSQERLAKNIQYF